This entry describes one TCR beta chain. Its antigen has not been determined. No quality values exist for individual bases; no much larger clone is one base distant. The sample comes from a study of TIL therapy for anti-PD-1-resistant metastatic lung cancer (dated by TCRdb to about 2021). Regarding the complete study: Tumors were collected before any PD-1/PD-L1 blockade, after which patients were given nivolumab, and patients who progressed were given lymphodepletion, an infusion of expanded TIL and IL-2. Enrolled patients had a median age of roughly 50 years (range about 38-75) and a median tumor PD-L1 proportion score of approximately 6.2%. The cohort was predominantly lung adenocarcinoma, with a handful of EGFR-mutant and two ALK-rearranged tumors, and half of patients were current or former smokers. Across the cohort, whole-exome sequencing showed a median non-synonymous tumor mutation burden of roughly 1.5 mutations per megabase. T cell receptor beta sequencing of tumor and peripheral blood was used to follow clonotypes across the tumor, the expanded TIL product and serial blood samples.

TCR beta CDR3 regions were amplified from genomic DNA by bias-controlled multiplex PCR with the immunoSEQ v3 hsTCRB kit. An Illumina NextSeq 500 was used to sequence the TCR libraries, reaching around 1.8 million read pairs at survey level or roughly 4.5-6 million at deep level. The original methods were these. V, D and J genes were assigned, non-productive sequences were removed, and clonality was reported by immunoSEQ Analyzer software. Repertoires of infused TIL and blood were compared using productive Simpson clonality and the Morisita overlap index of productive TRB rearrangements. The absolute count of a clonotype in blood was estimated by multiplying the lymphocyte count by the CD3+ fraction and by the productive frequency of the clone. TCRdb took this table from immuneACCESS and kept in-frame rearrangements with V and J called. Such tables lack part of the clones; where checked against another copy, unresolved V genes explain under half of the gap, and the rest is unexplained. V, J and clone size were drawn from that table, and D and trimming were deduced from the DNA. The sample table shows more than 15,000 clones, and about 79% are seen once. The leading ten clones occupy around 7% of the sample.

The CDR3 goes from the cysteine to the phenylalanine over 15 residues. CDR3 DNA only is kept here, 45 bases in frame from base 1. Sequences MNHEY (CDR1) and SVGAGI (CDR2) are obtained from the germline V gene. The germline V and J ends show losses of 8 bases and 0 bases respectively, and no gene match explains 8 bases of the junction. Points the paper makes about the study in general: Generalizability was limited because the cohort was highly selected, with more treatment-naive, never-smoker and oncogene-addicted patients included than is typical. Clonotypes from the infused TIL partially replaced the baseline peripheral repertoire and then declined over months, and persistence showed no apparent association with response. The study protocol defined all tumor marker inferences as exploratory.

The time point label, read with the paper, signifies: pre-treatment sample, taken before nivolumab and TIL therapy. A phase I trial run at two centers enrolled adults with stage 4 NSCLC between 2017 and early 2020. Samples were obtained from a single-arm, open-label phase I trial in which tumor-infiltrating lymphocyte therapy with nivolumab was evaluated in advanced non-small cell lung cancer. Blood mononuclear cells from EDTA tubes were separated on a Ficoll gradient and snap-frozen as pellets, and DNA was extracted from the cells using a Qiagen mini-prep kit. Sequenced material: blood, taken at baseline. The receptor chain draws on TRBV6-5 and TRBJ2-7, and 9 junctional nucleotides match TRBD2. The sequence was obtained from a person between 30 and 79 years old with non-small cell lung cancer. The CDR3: CASRSRRGGSYEQYF. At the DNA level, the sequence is TGTGCCAGCCGCTCACGGCGGGGGGGCTCCTACGAGCAGTACTTC.